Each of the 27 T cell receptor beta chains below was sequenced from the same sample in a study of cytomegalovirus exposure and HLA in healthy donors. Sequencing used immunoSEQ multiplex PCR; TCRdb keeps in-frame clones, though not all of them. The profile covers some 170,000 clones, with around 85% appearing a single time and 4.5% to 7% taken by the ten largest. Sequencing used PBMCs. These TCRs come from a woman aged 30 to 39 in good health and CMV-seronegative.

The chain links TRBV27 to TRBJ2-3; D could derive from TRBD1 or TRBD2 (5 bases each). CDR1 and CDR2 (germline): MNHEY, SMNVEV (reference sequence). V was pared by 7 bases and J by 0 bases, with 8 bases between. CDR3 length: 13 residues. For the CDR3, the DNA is TGTGCCAGCAATTGGGGGAGCACAGATACGCAGTATTTT. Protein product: CASNWGSTDTQYF.

CDR3 nucleotides: TGTGCCAGCAGCTTCAAACCCGGGACAGGGGTCTACAATGAGCAGTTCTTC. It codes for CASSFKPGTGVYNEQFF. The chain combines TRBV5-4 with TRBJ2-1; 10 positions match TRBD1. The germline CDR1 and CDR2 sequences are SGHNT and YYREEE (reference sequence). The CDR3 spans 17 residues. J was trimmed by 3 bases and V by 2 bases; bases with no gene match: 8.

CDR3 sequence reads: CASSPLGEELFF. For the CDR3, the DNA is TGTGCCAGCAGCCCCTTGGGGGAGGAGCTGTTTTTT. The chain recombines TRBV13 with TRBJ2-2, with D perhaps assigned TRBD1 or TRBD2 (5 bases each). The V end was cut by 5 bases, the J end by 10 bases, with 11 bases between. CDR1 is PRHDT, CDR2 FYEKMQ, per germline (reference sequence). The CDR3 spans 12 residues.

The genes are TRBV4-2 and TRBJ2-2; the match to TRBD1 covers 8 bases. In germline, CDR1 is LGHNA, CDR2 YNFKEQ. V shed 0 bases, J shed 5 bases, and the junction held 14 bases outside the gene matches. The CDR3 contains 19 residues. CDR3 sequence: CASSQDWTGIESLTGELFF. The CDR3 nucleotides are TGTGCCAGCAGCCAAGACTGGACAGGGATTGAGAGTTTGACCGGGGAGCTGTTTTTT.

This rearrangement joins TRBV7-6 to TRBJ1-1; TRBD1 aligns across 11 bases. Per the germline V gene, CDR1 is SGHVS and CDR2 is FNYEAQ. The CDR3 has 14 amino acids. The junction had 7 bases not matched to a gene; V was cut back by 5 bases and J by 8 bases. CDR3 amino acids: CASSRLGTGGEAFF. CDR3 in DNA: TGTGCCAGCAGCCGGCTTGGGACAGGGGGAGAAGCTTTCTTT. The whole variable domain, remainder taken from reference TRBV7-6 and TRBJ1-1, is GAGVSQSPRYKVTKRGQDVALRCDPISGHVSLYWYRQALGQGPEFLTYFNYEAQQDKSGLPNDRFSAERPEGSISTLTIQRTEQRDSAMYRCASSRLGTGGEAFFGQGTRLTVV.

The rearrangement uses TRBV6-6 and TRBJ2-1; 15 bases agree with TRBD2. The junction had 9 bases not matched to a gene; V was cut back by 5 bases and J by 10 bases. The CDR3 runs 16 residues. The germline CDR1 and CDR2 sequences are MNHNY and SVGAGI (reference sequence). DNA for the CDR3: TGTGCCAGCAGTGCCCCGGGACTAGCGGGGGGCAGGGAGCAGTTCTTC. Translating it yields CASSAPGLAGGREQFF.

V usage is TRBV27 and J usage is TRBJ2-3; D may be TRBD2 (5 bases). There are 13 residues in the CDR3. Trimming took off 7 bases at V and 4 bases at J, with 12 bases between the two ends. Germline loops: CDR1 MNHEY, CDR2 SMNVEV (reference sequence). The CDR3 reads CASIGTAADTQYF. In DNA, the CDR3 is TGTGCCAGCATAGGAACAGCGGCAGATACGCAGTATTTT.

CDR3 in DNA: TGTGCCAGCAGTAGGGCGGCCCTCTCGCAGTATTTT. Encoded protein: CASSRAALSQYF. The V call is TRBV28, the J call TRBJ2-3; no reliable D call. This CDR3 has 12 amino acids. Trimming removed 5 bases at V and 10 bases at J, with 13 bases between. The germline gives CDR1 MDHEN, CDR2 SYDVKM.

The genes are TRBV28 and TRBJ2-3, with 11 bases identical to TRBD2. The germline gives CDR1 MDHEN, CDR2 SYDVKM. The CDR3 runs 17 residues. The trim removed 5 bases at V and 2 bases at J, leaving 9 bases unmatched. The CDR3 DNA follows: TGTGCCAGCAGTAGGGGGGGGACTAGCGGCACCACAGATACGCAGTATTTT. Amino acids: CASSRGGTSGTTDTQYF.

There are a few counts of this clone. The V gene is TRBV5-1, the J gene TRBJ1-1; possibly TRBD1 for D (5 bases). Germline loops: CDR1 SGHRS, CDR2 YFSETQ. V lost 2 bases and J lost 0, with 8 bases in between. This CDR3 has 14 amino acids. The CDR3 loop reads CASSLQDLNTEAFF. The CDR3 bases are TGCGCCAGCAGCTTACAGGATCTGAACACTGAAGCTTTCTTT.

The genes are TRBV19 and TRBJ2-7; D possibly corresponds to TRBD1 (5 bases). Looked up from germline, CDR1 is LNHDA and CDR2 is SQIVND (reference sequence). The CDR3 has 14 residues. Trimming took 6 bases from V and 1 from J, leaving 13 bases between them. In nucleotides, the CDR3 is TGTGCCAGTAGGCAGGGTATATCGTCCTACGAGCAGTACTTC. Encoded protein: CASRQGISSYEQYF.

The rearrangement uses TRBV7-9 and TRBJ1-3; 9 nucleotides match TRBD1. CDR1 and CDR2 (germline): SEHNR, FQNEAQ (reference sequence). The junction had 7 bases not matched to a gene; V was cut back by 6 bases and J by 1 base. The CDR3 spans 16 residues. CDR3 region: CASRPTGGISGNTIYF. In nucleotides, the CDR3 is TGTGCCAGCAGGCCAACAGGGGGCATATCTGGAAACACCATATATTTT.

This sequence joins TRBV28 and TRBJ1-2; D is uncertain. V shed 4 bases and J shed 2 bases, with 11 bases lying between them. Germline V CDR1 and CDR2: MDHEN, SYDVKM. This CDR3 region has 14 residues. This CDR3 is CASSSGTRNYGYTF. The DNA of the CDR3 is TGTGCCAGCAGTTCGGGAACCAGAAACTATGGCTACACCTTC.

The CDR3 sequence: CASSPDRTLGYTF. As DNA, the CDR3 is TGTGCCAGCAGCCCGGACAGGACCTTAGGCTACACCTTC. The chain has TRBV28 and TRBJ1-2, with 7 bases fitting TRBD1. CDR3 size: 13 residues. Germline values: CDR1 MDHEN, CDR2 SYDVKM. Unmatched junction bases numbered 9, after V lost 6 bases and J lost 8 bases.

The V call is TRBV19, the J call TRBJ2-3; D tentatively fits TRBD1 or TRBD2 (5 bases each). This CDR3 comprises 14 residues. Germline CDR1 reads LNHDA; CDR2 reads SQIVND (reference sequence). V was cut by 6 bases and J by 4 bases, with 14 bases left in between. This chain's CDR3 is CASRGPHGADTQYF. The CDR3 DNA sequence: TGTGCCAGTAGGGGACCCCATGGCGCAGATACGCAGTATTTT.

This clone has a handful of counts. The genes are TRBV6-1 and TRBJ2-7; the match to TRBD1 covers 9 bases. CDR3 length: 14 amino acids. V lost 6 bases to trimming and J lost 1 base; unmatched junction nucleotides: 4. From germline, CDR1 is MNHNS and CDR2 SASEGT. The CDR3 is CASRGTGRSYEQYF. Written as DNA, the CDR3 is TGTGCCAGCAGAGGGACAGGGAGGTCCTACGAGCAGTACTTC.

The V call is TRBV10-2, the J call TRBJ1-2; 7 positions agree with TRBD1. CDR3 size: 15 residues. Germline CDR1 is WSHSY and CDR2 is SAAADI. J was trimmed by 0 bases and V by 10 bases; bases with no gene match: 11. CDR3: CATNYRTGANYGYTF. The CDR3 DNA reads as TGCGCCACCAACTACCGGACAGGAGCTAACTATGGCTACACCTTC.

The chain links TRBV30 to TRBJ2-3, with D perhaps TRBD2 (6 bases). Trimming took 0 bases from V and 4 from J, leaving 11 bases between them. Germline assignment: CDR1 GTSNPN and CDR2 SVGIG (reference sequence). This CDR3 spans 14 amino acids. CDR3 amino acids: CAWSVRRGSDTQYF. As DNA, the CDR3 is TGTGCCTGGAGTGTACGGAGGGGCTCAGATACGCAGTATTTT.

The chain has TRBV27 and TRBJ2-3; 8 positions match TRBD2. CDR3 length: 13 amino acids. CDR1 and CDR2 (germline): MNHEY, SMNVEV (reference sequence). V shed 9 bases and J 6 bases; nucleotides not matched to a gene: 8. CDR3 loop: CASRAGVVDTQYF. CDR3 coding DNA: TGTGCCAGTAGAGCGGGAGTCGTGGATACGCAGTATTTT.

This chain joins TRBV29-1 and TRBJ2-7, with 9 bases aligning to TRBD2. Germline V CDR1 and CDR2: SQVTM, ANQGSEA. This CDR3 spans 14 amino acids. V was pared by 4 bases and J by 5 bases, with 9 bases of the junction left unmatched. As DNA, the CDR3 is TGCAGCGTTGGGTTACTAGCGGGCGAGAACGAGCAGTACTTC. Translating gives CSVGLLAGENEQYF.

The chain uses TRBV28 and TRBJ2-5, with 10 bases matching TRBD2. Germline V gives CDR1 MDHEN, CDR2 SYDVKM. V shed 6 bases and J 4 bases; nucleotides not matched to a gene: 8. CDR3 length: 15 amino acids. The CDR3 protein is CASSLAGGEGETQYF. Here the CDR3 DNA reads TGTGCCAGCAGCTTAGCGGGGGGTGAAGGAGAGACCCAGTACTTC.

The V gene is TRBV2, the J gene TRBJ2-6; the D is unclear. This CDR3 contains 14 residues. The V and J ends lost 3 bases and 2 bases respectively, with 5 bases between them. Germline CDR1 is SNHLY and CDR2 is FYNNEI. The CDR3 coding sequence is TGTGCCAGCAGTGAGTCGACTGGGGCCAACGTCCTGACTTTC. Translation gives CASSESTGANVLTF.

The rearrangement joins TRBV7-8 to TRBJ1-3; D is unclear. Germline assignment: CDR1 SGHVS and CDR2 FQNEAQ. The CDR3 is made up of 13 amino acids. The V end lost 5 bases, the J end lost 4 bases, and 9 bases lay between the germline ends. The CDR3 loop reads CASSPGLGNTIYF. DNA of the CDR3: TGTGCCAGCAGCCCGGGATTGGGAAACACCATATATTTT.

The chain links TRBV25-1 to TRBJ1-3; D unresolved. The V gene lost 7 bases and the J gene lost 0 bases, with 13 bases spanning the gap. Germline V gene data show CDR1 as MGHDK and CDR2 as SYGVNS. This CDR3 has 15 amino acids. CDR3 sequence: CASNGPGPSGNTIYF. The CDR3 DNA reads TGTGCCAGCAACGGTCCGGGCCCCTCTGGAAACACCATATATTTT.

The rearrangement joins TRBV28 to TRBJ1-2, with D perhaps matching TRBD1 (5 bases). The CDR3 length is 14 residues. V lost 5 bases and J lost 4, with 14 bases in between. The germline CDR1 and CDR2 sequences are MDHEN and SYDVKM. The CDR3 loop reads CASSPSSGRYGYTF. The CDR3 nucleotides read TGTGCCAGCAGTCCCTCATCAGGGCGCTATGGCTACACCTTC.

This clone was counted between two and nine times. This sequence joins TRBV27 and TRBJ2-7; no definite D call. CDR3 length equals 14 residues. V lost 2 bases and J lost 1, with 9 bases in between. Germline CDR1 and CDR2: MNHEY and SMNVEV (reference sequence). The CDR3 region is CASSLEPGSYEQYF. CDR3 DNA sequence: TGTGCCAGCAGTTTAGAGCCCGGTTCCTACGAGCAGTACTTC.

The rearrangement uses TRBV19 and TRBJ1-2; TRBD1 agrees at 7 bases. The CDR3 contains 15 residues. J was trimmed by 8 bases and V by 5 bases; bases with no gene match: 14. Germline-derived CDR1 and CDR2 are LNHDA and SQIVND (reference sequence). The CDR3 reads CASSLGTGTATGYTF. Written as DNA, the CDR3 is TGTGCCAGTAGTTTGGGCACCGGGACAGCTACGGGCTACACCTTC.